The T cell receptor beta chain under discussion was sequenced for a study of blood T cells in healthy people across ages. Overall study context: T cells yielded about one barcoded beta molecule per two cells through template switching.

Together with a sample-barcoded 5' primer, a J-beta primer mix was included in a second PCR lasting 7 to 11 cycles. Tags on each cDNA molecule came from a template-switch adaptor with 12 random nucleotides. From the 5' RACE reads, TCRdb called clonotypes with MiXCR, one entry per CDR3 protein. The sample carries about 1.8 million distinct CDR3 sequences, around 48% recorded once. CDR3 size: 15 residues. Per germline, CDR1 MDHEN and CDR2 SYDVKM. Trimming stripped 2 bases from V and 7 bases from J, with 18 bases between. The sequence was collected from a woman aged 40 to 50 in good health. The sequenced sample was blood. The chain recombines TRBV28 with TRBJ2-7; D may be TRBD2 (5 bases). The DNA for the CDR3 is TGTGCCAGCAGTTTAACCCAGGTTGGACTCCGGGAGCAGTACTTC. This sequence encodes CASSLTQVGLREQYF.